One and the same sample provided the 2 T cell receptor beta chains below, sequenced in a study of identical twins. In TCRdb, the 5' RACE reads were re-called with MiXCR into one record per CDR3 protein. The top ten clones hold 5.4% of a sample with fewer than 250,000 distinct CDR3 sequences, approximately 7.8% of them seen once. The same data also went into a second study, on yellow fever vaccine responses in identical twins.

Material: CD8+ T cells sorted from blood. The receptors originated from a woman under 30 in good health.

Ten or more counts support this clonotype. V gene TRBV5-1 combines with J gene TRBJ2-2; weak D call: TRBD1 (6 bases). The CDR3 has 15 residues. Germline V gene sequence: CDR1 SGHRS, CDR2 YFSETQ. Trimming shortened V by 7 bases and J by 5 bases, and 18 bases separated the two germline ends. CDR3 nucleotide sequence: TGCGCCAGCGGCCCCAAGGGGGTGAGGACCGGGGAGCTGTTTTTT. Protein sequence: CASGPKGVRTGELFF.

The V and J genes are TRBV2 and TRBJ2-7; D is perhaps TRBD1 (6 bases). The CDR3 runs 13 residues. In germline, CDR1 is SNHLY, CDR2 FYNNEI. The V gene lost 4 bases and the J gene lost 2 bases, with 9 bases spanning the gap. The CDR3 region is CASSGGPPYEQYV. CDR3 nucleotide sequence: TGTGCCAGCAGTGGGGGGCCCCCCTACGAGCAGTACGTC.